The entry below gives a single T cell receptor (beta chain) sequence along with its context. Its target is not known. Clones were read by immunoSEQ multiplex PCR, and TCRdb kept only the in-frame ones, dropping some. The table shows some 100,000 clones, with around 90% occurring only once. These data belong to a study of siplizumab effects on memory and regulatory T cells. Study conclusions and caveats: Alloreactive sequences that could be traced to unstimulated CD4+ memory cells showed a significant reduction under siplizumab. Memory cells seemed less diverse than naive T cells, which seemed major alloresponse contributors. About 80-96% of proliferating CD4+ or CD8+ clones had no assignable naive or memory phenotype.

Sequencing was performed on Tregs sorted from blood. The receptor's source is a human donor in good health.

The CDR3 sequence is CASSLGGTSTDTQYF. The CDR3 DNA reads TGTGCCAGCAGCTTAGGCGGGACTAGCACAGATACGCAGTATTTT. The chain uses TRBV11-3 and TRBJ2-3, with a weak D call TRBD2 (6 bases). Trimming shortened V by 1 base and J by 0 bases, and 8 bases separated the two germline ends. CDR1 is SGHNT, CDR2 YENEEA, per germline. The CDR3 is 15 amino acids.